This TCR beta chain was identified during a study of beta chain features in type 1 diabetes. Study-level information: The study found patients and healthy donors alike in age, gender and cell yields. Roughly 110,000,000 sorted cells were examined across all samples.

V was cut by 5 bases and J by 7 bases, with 12 bases left in between. Germline CDR1 MNHEY, CDR2 SMNVEV (reference sequence). The CDR3 covers 14 residues. This clone has just a few counts. The study reverse transcribed the entire isolated RNA, so it sequenced expressed TCRB transcripts. Sequencing used immunoSEQ multiplex PCR; TCRdb keeps in-frame clones, though not all of them. The sample shows about 620,000 clones, around 15% of them seen only once. The J gene is TRBJ1-6, the V gene TRBV27, with D possibly being TRBD1 (5 bases). The TCR was taken from a man aged 18-30 years in good health. The sequenced sample consisted of naive CD4+ T cells from blood. The CDR3: CASSLREWNSPLHF. For the CDR3, the DNA is TGTGCCAGCAGTCTCAGGGAGTGGAATTCACCCCTCCACTTT.